This entry features one T cell receptor (beta chain) sequence. This entry comes from a study of blood T cell repertoires in COVID-19. The germline gives CDR1 LNHDA, CDR2 SQIVND (reference sequence). This CDR3 is 14 amino acids long. Trimming cost V 3 bases and J 3 bases, with 8 bases left between them. The table came from immunoSEQ multiplex PCR; TCRdb's copy has only in-frame clones and leaves some out. This sample has 20,000 to 30,000 clones, with around 83% found just once. V gene TRBV19 combines with J gene TRBJ1-4, with a tentative D call TRBD1 (5 bases). The source of this sequence is a human donor in a cohort sampled during active COVID-19. Sample: peripheral blood. CDR3 DNA sequence: TGTGCCAGTAGTATGCGGGACTCTAATGAAAAACTGTTTTTT. Its protein product is CASSMRDSNEKLFF. Complete variable domain (other parts from reference TRBV19 and TRBJ1-4): DGGITQSPKYLFRKEGQNVTLSCEQNLNHDAMYWYRQDPGQGLRLIYYSQIVNDFQKGDIAEGYSVSREKKESFPLTVTSAQKNPTAFYLCASSMRDSNEKLFFGSGTQLSVL.